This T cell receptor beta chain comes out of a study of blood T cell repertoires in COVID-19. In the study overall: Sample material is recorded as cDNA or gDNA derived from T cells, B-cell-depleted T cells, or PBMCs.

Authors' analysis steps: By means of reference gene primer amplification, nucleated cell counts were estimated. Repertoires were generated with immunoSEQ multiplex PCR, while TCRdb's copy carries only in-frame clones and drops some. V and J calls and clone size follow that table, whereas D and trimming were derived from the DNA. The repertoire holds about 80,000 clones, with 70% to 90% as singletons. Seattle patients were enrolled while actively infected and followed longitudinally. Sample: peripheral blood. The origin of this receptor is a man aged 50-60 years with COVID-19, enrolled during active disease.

The CDR3 reads CASSIGTVGGNTIYF. The CDR3 DNA reads as TGCGCCAGCAGCATAGGGACAGTGGGAGGAAACACCATATATTTT. The chain links TRBV5-1 to TRBJ1-3; TRBD1 matches at 7 bases. The CDR3 sequence is 15 residues long. V trimming: 4 bases; J trimming: 4 bases; junction bases outside the gene matches: 8. The germline V gene has CDR1 SGHRS and CDR2 YFSETQ.